Below, 2 T cell receptor beta chains from the same sample are listed, as sequenced in a study of tumor-infiltrating lymphocytes in primary liver carcinoma. cDNA specific to TCR beta was made from 500 ng of total RNA, with a constant-region primer employed for priming. Each TCR beta library was derived from three nested multiplex PCR rounds that employed slightly modified ARM-PCR. The first two PCR rounds used TRBV1-TRBV30 forward primers with a C-beta reverse primer, approximately 11 cycles each. TCRdb itself ran the multiplex PCR reads through MiXCR, one entry per CDR3 protein. Of about 210,000 distinct CDR3 sequences listed, about 85% are singletons. Co-extraction of RNA and DNA was performed on about 20-32 mg of unsorted bulk tissue. Sample: tumor tissue from primary liver carcinoma. The source is a man aged 35 to 55 with primary liver carcinoma and hepatitis B virus infection.

This clonotype was recorded only once. It is likely a read error, because the conserved phenylalanine at the end of the CDR3 is missing. The chain recombines TRBV4-1 with TRBJ1-5, with TRBD1 as a possible D gene (5 bases). The length of the CDR3 is 15 residues. The germline V gene has CDR1 MGHRA and CDR2 YSYEKL. The CDR3 here is CASSPIEGNNQPQHY. DNA of the CDR3: TGCGCTAGCAGTCCCATAGAGGGGAACAATCAGCCCCAGCATTAT.

Of note for this clonotype: One junction end disagrees with the germline gene, perhaps due to a read error. The genes are TRBV20-1 and TRBJ2-3, with D maybe TRBD2 (6 bases). CDR1 is DFQATT and CDR2 is SNEGSKA in the germline V gene (reference sequence). The CDR3 has 15 residues. CDR3 nucleotide sequence: TGCAGTGCGGCCCGGCGGGCGGGGAGCACAGATATGCAGTATTTT. Translation: CSAARRAGSTDMQYF.